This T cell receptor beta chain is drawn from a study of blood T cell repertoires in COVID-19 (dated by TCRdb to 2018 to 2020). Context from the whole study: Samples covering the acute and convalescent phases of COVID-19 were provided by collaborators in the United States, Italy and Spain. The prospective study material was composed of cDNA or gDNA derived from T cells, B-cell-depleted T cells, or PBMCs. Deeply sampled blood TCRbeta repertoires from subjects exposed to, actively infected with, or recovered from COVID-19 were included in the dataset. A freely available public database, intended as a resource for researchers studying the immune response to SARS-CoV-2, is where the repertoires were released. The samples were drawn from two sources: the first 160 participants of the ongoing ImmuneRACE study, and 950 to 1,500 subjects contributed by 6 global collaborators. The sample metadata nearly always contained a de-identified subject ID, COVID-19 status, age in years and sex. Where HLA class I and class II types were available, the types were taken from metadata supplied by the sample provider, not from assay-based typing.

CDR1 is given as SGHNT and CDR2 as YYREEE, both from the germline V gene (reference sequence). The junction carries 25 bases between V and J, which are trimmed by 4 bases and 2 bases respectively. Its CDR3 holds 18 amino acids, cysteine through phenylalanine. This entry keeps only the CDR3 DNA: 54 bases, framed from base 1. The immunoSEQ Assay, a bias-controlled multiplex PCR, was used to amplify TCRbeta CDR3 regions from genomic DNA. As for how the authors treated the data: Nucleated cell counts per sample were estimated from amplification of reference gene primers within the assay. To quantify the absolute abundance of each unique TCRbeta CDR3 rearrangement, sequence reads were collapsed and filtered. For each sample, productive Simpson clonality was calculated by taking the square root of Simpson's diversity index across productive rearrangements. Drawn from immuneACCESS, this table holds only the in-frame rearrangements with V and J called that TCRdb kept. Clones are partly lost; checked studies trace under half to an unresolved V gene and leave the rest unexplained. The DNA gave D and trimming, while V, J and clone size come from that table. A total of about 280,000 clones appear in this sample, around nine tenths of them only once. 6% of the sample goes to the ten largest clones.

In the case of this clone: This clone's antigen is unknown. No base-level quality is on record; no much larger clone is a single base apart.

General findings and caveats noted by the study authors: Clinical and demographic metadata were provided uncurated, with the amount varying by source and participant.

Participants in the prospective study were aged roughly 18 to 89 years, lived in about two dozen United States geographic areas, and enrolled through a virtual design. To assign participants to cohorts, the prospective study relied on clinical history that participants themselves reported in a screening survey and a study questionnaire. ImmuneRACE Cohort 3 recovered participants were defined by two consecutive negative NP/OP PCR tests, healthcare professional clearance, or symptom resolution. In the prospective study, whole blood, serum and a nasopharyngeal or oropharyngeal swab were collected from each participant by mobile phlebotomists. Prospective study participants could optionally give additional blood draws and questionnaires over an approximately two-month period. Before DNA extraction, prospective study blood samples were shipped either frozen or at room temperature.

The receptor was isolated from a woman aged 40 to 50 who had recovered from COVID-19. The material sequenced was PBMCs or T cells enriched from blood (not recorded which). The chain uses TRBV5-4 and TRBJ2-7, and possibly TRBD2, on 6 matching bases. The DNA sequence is TGTGCCAGCAGCCCGGGACTCCGGAATCCTGAGACTCCCTACGAGCAGTACTTC. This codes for CASSPGLRNPETPYEQYF.